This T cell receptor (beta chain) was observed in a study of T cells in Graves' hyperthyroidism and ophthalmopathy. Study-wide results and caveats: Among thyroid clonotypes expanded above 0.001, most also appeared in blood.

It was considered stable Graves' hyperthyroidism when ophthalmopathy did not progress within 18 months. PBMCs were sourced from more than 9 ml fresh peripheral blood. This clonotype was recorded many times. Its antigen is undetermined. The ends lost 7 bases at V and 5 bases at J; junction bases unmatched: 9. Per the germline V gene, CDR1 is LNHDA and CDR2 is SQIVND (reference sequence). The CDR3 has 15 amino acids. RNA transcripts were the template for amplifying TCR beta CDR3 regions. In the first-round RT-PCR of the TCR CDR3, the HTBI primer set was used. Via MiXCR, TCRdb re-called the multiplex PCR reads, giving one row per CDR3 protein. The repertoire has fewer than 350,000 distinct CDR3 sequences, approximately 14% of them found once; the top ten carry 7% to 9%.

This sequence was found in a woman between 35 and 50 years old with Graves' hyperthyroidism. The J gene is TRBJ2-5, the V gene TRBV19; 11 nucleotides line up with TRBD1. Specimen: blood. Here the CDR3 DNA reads TGTGCCAGTATTCAAGCCGGGACAGGGGGGGAGACCCAGTACTTC. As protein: CASIQAGTGGETQYF.